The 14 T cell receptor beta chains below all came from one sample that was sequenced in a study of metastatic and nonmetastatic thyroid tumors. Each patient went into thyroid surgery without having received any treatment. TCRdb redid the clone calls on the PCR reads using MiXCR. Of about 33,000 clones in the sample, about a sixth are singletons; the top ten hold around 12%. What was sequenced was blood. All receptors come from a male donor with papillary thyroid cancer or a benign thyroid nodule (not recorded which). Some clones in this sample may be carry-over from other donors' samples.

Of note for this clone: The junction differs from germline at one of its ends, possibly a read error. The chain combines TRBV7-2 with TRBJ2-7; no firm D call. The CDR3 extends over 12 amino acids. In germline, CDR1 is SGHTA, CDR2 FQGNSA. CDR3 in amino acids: CVSSLMPGGQYF. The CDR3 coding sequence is TGTGTCAGCAGCTTAATGCCAGGTGGGCAGTACTTC.

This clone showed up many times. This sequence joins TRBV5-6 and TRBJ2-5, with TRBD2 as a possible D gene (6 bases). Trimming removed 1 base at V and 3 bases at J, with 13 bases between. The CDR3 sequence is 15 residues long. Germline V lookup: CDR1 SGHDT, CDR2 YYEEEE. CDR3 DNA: TGTGCCAGCAGCTTGAAGCTGGGGGGAAAAGAGACCCAGTACTTC. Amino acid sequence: CASSLKLGGKETQYF.

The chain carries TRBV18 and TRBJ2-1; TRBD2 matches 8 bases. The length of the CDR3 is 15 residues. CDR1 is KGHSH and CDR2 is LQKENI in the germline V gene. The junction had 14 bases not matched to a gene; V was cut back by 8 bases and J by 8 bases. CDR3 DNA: TGTGCCAGCGCCCGACTGAGCGGGAGTAGGGATGAGCAGTTCTTC. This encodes CASARLSGSRDEQFF. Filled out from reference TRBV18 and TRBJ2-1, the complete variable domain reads NAGVMQNPRHLVRRRGQEARLRCSPMKGHSHVYWYRQLPEEGLKFMVYLQKENIIDESGMPKERFSAEFPKEGPSILRIQQVVRGDSAAYFCASARLSGSRDEQFFGPGTRLTVL.

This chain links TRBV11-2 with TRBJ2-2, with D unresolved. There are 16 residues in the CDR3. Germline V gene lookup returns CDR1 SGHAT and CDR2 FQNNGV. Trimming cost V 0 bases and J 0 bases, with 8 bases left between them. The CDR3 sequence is CASSLDWVSNTGELFF. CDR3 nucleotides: TGTGCCAGCAGCTTAGATTGGGTGTCGAACACCGGGGAGCTGTTTTTT.

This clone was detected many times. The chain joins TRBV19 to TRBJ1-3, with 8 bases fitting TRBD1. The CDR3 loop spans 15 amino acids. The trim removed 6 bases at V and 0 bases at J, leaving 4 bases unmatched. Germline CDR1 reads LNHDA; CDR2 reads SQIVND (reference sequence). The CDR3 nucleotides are TGTGCCAGTAGGCAACAGGGGGGCTCTGGAAACACCATATATTTT. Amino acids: CASRQQGGSGNTIYF.

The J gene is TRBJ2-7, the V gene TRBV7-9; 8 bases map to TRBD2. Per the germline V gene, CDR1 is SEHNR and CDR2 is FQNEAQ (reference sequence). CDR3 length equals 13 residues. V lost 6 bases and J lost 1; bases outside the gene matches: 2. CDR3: CASRLAASYEQYF. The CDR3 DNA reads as TGTGCCAGCAGACTAGCGGCGTCCTACGAGCAGTACTTC.

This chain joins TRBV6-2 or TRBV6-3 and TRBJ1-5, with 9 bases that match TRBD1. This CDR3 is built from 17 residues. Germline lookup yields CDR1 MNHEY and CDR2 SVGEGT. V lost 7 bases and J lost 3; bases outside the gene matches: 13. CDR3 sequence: CASKNGFRTGANQPQHF. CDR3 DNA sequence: TGTGCCAGCAAGAATGGTTTCCGGACAGGGGCCAATCAGCCCCAGCATTTT.

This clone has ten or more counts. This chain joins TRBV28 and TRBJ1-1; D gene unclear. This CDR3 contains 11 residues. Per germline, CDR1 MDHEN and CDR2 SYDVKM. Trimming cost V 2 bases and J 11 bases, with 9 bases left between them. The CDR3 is CASSLGLGAFF. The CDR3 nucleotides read TGTGCCAGCAGTTTAGGGCTAGGTGCTTTCTTT.

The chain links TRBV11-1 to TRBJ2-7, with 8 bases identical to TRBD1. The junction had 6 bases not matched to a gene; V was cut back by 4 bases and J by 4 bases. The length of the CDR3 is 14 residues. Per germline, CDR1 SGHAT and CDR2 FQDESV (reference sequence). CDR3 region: CASSWDRWGYEQYF. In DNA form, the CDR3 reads TGTGCCAGCAGCTGGGACAGGTGGGGGTACGAGCAGTACTTC.

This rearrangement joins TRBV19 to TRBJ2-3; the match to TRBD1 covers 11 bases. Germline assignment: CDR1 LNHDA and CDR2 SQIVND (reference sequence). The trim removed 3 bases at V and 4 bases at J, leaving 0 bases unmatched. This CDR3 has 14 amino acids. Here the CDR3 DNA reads TGTGCCAGTAGTATGGGACAGGGGGCAGATACGCAGTATTTT. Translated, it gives CASSMGQGADTQYF.

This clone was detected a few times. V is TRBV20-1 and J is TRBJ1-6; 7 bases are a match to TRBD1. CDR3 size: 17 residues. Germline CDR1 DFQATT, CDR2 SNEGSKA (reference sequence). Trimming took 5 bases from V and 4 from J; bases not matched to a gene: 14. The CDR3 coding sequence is TGCAGTGCTTCCGGGACAGCGTACGCTTTTTATAATTCACCCCTCCACTTT. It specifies CSASGTAYAFYNSPLHF.

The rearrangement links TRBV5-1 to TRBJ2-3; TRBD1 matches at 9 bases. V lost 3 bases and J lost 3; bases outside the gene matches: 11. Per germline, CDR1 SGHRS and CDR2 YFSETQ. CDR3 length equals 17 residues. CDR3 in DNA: TGCGCCAGCAGCTACACACCGGGACAGGGTAGGACAGATACGCAGTATTTT. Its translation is CASSYTPGQGRTDTQYF.

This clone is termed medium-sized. The CDR3 DNA is TGCAGTGCTAGCCCCATGCAGGCTAACACAGATACGCAGTATTTT. Its protein is CSASPMQANTDTQYF. The rearrangement links TRBV20-1 to TRBJ2-3, with D unresolved. V was cut by 3 bases and J by 2 bases, with 15 bases left in between. The CDR3 contains 15 residues. Germline V gene lookup returns CDR1 DFQATT and CDR2 SNEGSKA (reference sequence).

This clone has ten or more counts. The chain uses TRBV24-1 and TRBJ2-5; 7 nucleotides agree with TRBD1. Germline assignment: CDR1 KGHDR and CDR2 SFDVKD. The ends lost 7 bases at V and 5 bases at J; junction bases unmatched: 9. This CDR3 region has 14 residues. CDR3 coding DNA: TGTGCCACCAGCCACAGGGGTTTGGAGGAGACCCAGTACTTC. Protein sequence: CATSHRGLEETQYF.